In its sample, the clone carrying this TCR beta chain was seen once. The data stem from a study of T-cell memory formation after mild COVID-19. The CDR3 is made up of 15 amino acids. Germline-derived CDR1 and CDR2 are SGHVS and FQNEAQ. With V trimmed by 5 bases and J by 4 bases, 8 bases remained unmatched. Each CDR3 protein is one row after TCRdb ran MiXCR on the 5' RACE reads. In the table there are 500,000 to 650,000 distinct CDR3 sequences, about a fifth of which are singletons. V usage is TRBV7-8 and J usage is TRBJ1-2, with 9 bases identical to TRBD1. This receptor was taken from an adult woman who had mild COVID-19 (a few samples of this study predate the infection). Cell type and time point are not known. The specimen sequenced was PBMCs or a T cell subset sorted from them (not recorded which). CDR3 loop: CASSAQGARSYGYTF. In DNA form, the CDR3 reads TGTGCCAGCAGCGCACAGGGGGCGAGGAGCTATGGCTACACCTTC.